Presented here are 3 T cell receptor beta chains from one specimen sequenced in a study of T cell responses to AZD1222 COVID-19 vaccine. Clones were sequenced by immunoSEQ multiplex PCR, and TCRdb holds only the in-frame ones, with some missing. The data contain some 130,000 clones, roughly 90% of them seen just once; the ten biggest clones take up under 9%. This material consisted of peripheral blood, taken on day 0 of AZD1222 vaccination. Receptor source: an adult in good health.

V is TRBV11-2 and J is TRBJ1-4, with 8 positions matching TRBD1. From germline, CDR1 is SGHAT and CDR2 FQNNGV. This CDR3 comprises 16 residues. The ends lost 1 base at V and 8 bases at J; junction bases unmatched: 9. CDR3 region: CASSLGQGIGREKLFF. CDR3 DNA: TGTGCCAGCAGCTTAGGACAGGGGATCGGTAGGGAAAAACTGTTTTTT.

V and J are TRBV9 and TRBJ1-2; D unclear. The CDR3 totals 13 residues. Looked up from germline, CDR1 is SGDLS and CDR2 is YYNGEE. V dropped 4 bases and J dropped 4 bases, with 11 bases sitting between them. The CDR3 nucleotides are TGTGCCAGCAGCACCTCCGGGCCCTATGGCTACACCTTC. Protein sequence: CASSTSGPYGYTF.

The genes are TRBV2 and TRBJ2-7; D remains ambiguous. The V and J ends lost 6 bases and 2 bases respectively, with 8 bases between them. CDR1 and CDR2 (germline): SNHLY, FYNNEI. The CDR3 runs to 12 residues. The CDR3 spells CASSPPTYEQYF. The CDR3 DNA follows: TGTGCCAGCAGCCCCCCAACCTACGAGCAGTACTTC.